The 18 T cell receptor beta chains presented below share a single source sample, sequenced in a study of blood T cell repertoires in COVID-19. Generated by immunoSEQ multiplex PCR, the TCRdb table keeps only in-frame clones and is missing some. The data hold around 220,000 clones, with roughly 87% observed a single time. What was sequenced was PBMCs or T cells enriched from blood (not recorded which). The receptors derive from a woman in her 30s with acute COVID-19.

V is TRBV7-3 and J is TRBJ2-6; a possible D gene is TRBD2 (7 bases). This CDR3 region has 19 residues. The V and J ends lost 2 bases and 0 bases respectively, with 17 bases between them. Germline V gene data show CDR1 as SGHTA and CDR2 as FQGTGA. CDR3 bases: TGTGCCAGCAGCTTATTTGGGGGGGCGGTCAGCTCTGGGGCCAACGTCCTGACTTTC. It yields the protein CASSLFGGAVSSGANVLTF.

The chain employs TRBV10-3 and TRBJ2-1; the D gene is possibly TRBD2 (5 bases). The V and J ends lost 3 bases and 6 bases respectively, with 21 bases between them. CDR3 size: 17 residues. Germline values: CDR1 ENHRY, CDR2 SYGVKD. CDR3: CAISDRSEGWQLNEQFF. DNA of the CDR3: TGTGCCATCAGTGACAGGTCCGAGGGATGGCAACTCAATGAGCAGTTCTTC.

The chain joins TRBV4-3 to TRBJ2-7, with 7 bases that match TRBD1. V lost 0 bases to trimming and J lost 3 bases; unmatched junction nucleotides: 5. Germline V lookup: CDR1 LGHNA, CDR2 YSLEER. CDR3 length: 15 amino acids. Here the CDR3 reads CASSQDHRGSYEQYF. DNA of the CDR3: TGCGCCAGCAGCCAAGATCACAGGGGAAGCTACGAGCAGTACTTC.

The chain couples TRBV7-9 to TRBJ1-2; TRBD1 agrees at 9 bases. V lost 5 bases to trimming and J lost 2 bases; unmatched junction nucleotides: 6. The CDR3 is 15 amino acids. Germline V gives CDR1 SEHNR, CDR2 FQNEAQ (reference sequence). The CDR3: CASSIPDRGNYGYTF. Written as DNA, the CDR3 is TGTGCCAGCAGCATTCCGGACAGGGGAAACTATGGCTACACCTTC.

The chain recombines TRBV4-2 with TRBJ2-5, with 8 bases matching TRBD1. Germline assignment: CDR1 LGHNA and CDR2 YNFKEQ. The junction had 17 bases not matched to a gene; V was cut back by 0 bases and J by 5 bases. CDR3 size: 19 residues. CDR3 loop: CASSQDRYGGQGAGETQYF. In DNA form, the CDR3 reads TGTGCCAGCAGCCAAGACCGGTACGGAGGGCAGGGGGCCGGGGAGACCCAGTACTTC.

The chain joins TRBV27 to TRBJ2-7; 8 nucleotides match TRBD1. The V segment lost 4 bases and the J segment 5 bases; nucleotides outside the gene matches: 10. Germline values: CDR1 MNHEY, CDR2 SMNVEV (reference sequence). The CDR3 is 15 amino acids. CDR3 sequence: CASSSRDRSRNEQYF. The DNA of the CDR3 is TGTGCCAGCAGTTCCCGGGACAGGAGTCGTAACGAGCAGTACTTC.

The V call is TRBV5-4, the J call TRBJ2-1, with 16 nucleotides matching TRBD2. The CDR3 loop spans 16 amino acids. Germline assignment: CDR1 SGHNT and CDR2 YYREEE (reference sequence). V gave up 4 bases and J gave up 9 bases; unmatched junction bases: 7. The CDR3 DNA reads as TGTGCCAGCAGCCCGGGACTAGCGGGGGGGTGGGGTGAGCAGTTCTTC. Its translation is CASSPGLAGGWGEQFF.

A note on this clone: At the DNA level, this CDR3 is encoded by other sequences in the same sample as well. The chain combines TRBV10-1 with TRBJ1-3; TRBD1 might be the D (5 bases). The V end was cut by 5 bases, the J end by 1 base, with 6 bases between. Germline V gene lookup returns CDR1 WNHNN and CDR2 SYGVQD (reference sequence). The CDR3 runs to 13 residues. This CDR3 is CASSTGSGNTIYF. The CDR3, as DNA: TGCGCCAGCAGTACAGGTTCTGGAAACACCATATATTTT.

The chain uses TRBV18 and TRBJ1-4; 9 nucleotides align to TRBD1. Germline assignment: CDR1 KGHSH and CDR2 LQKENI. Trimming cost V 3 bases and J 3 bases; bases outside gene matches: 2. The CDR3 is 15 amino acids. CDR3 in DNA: TGTGCCAGCTCACCTTACAGGGGGCCTAATGAAAAACTGTTTTTT. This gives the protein CASSPYRGPNEKLFF.

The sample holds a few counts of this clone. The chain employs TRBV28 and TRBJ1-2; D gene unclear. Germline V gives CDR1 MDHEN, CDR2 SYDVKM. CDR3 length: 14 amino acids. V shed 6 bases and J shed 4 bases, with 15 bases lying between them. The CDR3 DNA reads TGTGCCAGCAGAGTATCGGTCACCCCCTATGGCTACACCTTC. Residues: CASRVSVTPYGYTF.

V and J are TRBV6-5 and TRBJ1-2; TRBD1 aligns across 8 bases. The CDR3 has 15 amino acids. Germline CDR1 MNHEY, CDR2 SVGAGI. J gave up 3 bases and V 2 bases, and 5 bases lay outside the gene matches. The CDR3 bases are TGTGCCAGCAGTTACAGGGCAGGGGGCGACTATGGCTACACCTTC. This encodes CASSYRAGGDYGYTF.

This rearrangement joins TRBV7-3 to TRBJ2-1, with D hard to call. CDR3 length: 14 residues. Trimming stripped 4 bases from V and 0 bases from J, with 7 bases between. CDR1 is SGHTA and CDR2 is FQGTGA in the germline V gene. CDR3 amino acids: CASSSGSSYNEQFF. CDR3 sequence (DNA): TGTGCCAGCAGCTCAGGTAGCTCCTACAATGAGCAGTTCTTC. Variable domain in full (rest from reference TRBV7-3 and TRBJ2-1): GAGVSQTPSNKVTEKGKYVELRCDPISGHTALYWYRQSLGQGPEFLIYFQGTGAADDSGLPNDRFFAVRPEGSVSTLKIQRTERGDSAVYLCASSSGSSYNEQFFGPGTRLTVL.

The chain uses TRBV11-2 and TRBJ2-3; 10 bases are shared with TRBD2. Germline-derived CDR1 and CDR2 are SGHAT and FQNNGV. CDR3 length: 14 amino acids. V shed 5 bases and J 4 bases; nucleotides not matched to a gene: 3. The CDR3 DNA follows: TGTGCCAGCAGCCCTAGCGGGAGCTCAGATACGCAGTATTTT. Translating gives CASSPSGSSDTQYF.

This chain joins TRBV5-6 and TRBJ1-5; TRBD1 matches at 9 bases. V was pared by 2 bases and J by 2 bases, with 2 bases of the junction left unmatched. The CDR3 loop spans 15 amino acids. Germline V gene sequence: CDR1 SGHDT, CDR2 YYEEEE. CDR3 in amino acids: CASSLQGAGNQPQHF. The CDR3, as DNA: TGTGCCAGCAGCTTACAGGGGGCGGGCAATCAGCCCCAGCATTTT.

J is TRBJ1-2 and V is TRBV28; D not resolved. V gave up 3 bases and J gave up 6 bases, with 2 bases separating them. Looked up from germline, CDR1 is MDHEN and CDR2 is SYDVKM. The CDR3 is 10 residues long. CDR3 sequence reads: CASSFNGYTF. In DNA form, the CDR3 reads TGTGCCAGCAGTTTTAATGGCTACACCTTC.

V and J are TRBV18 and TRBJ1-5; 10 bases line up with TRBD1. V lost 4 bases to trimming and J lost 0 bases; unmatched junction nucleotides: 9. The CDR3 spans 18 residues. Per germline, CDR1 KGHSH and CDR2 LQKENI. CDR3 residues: CASSRDRGRADSNQPQHF. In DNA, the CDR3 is TGTGCCAGCTCACGGGACAGGGGCCGGGCAGATAGCAATCAGCCCCAGCATTTT.

The CDR3 region has the DNA TGTGCCAGTAGTCCTGACAGGGGACGGGATAAGCGCTACACCTTC. Its protein is CASSPDRGRDKRYTF. This sequence joins TRBV19 and TRBJ1-2; 8 nucleotides line up with TRBD1. Trimming at V came to 5 bases and at J to 9 bases, leaving 14 bases not matched to a gene. This CDR3 has 15 amino acids. CDR1 is LNHDA, CDR2 SQIVND, per germline (reference sequence). Full variable domain (remainder filled in from reference TRBV19 and TRBJ1-2): DGGITQSPKYLFRKEGQNVTLSCEQNLNHDAMYWYRQDPGQGLRLIYYSQIVNDFQKGDIAEGYSVSREKKESFPLTVTSAQKNPTAFYLCASSPDRGRDKRYTFGSGTRLTVV.

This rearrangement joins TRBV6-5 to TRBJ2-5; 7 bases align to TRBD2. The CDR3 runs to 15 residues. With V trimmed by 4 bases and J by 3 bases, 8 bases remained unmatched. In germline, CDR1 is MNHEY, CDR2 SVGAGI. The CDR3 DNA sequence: TGTGCCAGCAGTTCCCGCCCGACTAGCAAAGAGACCCAGTACTTC. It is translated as CASSSRPTSKETQYF.